This T cell receptor (beta chain) was sequenced for a study of identical twins' blood T cells. TCRdb re-called the 5' RACE reads with MiXCR, one entry per CDR3 protein. Of roughly 340,000 distinct CDR3 sequences listed, 25% to 35% are singletons. The V end lost 6 bases, the J end lost 1 base, and 18 bases lay between the germline ends. This CDR3 is 16 amino acids long. The sample was PBMCs. The chain combines TRBV12-3 or TRBV12-4 with TRBJ1-1; D possibly corresponds to TRBD1 (5 bases). The TCR comes from a woman between 18 and 55 years old in good health. Here the CDR3 DNA reads TGTGCCAGCAGCCCCCGGGGACTCCACAAGAACACTGAAGCTTTCTTT. Amino acid sequence: CASSPRGLHKNTEAFF.